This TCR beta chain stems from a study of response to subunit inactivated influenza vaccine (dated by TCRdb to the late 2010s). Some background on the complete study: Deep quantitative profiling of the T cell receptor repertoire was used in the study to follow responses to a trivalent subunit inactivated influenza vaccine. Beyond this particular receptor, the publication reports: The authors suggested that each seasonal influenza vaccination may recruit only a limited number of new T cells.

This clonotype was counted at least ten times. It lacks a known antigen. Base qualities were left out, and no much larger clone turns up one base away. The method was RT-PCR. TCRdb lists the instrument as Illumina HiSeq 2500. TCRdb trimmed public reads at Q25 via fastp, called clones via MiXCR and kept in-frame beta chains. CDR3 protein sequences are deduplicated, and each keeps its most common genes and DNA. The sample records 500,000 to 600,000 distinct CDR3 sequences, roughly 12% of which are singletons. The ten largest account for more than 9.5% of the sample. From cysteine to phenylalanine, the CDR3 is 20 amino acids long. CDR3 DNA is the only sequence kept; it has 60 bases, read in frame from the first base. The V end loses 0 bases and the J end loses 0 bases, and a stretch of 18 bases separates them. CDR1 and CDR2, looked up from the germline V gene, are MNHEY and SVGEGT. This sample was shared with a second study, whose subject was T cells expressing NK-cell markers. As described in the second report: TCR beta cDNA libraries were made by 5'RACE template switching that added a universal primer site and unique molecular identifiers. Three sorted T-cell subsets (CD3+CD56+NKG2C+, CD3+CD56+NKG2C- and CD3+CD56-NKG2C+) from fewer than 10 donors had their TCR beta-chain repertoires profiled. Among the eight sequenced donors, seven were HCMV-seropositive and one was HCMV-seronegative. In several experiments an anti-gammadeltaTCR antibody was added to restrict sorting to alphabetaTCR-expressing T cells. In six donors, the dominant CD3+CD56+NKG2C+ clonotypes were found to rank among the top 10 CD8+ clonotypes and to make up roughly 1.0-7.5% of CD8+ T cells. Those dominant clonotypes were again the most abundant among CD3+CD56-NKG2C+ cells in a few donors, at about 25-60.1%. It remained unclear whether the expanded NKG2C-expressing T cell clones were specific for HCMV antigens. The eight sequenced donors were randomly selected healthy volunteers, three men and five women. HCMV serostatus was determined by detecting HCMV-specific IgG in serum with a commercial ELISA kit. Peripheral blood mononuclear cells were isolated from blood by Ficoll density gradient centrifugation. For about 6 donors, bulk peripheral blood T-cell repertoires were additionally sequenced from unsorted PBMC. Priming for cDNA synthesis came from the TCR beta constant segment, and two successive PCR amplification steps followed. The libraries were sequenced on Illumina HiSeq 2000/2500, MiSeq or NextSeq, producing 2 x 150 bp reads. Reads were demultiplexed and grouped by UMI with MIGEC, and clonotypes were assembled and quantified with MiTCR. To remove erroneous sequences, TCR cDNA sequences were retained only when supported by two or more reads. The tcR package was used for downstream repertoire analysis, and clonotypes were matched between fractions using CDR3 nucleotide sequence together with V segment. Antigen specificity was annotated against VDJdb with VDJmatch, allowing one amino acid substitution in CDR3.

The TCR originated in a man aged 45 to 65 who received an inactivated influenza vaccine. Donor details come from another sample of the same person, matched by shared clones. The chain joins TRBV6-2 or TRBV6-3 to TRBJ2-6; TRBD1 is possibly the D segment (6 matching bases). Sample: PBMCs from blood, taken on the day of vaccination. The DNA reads TGTGCCAGCAGTTACTCGGTCCAAGGGACACTAGTCTCTGGGGCCAACGTCCTGACTTTC. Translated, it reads CASSYSVQGTLVSGANVLTF.